This TCR beta chain was profiled in a study of blood T cell repertoires in COVID-19. Participants, roughly 18 to 90 years old, spanned approximately 26 US areas. In the original analysis: Reference gene primer amplification yielded estimated nucleated cell counts. Sequencing was performed with immunoSEQ multiplex PCR; in TCRdb, only in-frame clones are kept and a portion is missing. The DNA gave D and trimming, while V, J and clone size come from that table. The sample contains 380,000 or so clones, approximately 89% of which appear only once. The sample comprised PBMCs or T cells enriched from blood (not recorded which). The clonotype was recovered from a man under 40 who had recovered from COVID-19.

CDR3 nucleotide sequence: TGCGCCAGCAGTGAGTCGACATTGCGCCGGGAGCTGTTTTTT. This sequence encodes CASSESTLRRELFF. The chain links TRBV10-1 to TRBJ2-2; D is unresolved. Per germline, CDR1 WNHNN and CDR2 SYGVQD (reference sequence). V gave up 0 bases and J gave up 9 bases, with 11 bases separating them. The CDR3 spans 14 residues.